These 14 T cell receptor beta chains were all obtained from the same sample, sequenced in a study of CXCR3-negative and CXCR3-positive naive CD8 T cells. Their cognate antigens are unknown. Preparation of TRB cDNA libraries relied on 5' RACE carrying UMI labels. After re-calling the 5' RACE reads, TCRdb lists one entry per CDR3 protein, DNA absent. The data include roughly 140,000 distinct CDR3 sequences; the top ten clones carry 0.25% to 0.35%. Study results and caveats: TRB CDR3s were more hydrophobic in CXCR3-positive than in CXCR3-negative naive cells.

The specimen was naive CXCR3+ CD8+ T cells from blood. Subset in this sample: CD45RO-CCR7+CD27+CD95- naive CD8+ T cells expressing CXCR3 (TNR3+). These receptors all come from a human donor in good health. Some clones in this sample may be carry-over from other donors' samples.

This chain uses TRBV7-2 with TRBJ2-2. The CDR3 contains 15 residues. CDR1 and CDR2 (germline): SGHTA, FQGNSA. This chain's CDR3 is CASSRVGGNTGELFF.

V is TRBV7-8 and J is TRBJ2-7; checking the TCRdb D call of TRBD1 is not possible without DNA. Germline V gives CDR1 SGHVS, CDR2 FQNEAQ. This CDR3 spans 14 amino acids. The CDR3 loop reads CASSTRYGHPEQYF.

The chain employs TRBV14 and TRBJ1-4; TCRdb reports TRBD1, a call that lacks DNA to check it against. This CDR3 is built from 16 residues. From germline, CDR1 is SGHDN and CDR2 FVKESK. The CDR3 here is CATSRSQGSTNEKLFF.

The V and J genes are TRBV29-1 and TRBJ1-1. CDR3 size: 12 residues. Germline CDR1 SQVTM, CDR2 ANQGSEA. The CDR3 loop is CSVLLQNTEAFF.

This chain links TRBV12-3 or TRBV12-4 with TRBJ2-7. This CDR3 is built from 13 residues. The CDR3 loop is CASSYSESYEQYF.

V gene TRBV15 combines with J gene TRBJ2-1; TCRdb's D call, TRBD2, is unchecked because there is no DNA. Germline V CDR1 and CDR2: LNHNV, YYDKDF (reference sequence). CDR3 size: 18 residues. The CDR3 loop reads CATSRDPLLAGSYNEQFF.

V usage is TRBV7-9 and J usage is TRBJ2-7; the D gene TCRdb calls, TRBD2, cannot be checked with no DNA. Germline loops: CDR1 SEHNR, CDR2 FQNEAQ (reference sequence). The CDR3 loop spans 15 amino acids. The CDR3 is CASSLTDAIVYEQYF.

This rearrangement joins TRBV29-1 to TRBJ2-7; TCRdb's D call, TRBD2, is unchecked because there is no DNA. Germline V gene sequence: CDR1 SQVTM, CDR2 ANQGSEA. CDR3 length: 14 residues. CDR3 residues: CSVDGAGEGYEQYF.

This chain joins TRBV6-5 and TRBJ2-3. Germline CDR1 and CDR2: MNHEY and SVGAGI. This CDR3 contains 14 residues. The CDR3 spells CASSYSSHTDTKYF.

V usage is TRBV7-2 and J usage is TRBJ2-1; TCRdb returns TRBD1, unconfirmable since there is no DNA. The CDR3 covers 16 residues. Looked up from germline, CDR1 is SGHTA and CDR2 is FQGNSA. The CDR3 spells CASSGASDRVFNEQFF. Based on the CDR3 plus reference TRBV7-2 and TRBJ2-1, the full variable domain is GAGVSQSPSNKVTEKGKDVELRCDPISGHTALYWYRQSLGQGLEFLIYFQGNSAPDKSGLPSDRFSAERTGGSVSTLTIQRTQQEDSAVYLCASSGASDRVFNEQFFGPGTRLTVL.

The chain has TRBV6-1 and TRBJ2-1. Per the germline V gene, CDR1 is MNHNS and CDR2 is SASEGT. There are 14 residues in the CDR3. The CDR3 loop reads CASSERDAYNEQFF.

The chain joins TRBV5-4 to TRBJ1-2. Germline assignment: CDR1 SGHNT and CDR2 YYREEE (reference sequence). The CDR3 totals 15 residues. The CDR3 protein is CASSLITYSNYGYTF.

This chain links TRBV6-6 with TRBJ1-1; TCRdb proposes TRBD1, but this gene call is untestable without DNA. The CDR3 consists of 17 residues. CDR1 and CDR2 (germline): MNHNY, SVGAGI (reference sequence). CDR3 region: CASIGARDRGGNTEAFF.

The chain links TRBV6-2 or TRBV6-3 to TRBJ2-7; with no DNA, the TCRdb D assignment of TRBD1 cannot be verified. The CDR3 loop spans 15 amino acids. Germline V CDR1 and CDR2: MNHEY, SVGEGT. This CDR3 is CASTRSDPSSYEQYF.